This T cell receptor beta chain was obtained from a study of technical replicates of blood from a few donors (dated by TCRdb to between 2016 and 2019). A note on this clone: Its antigen is unknown. Qualities for individual bases were not recorded, and no much larger clone is one base off.

The library came from the immunoSEQ multiplex PCR assay. Entries here come from immuneACCESS through TCRdb and include only in-frame sequences with V and J called. Some clones fail to appear in such tables; in the studies checked, an unresolved V gene covers under half of the shortfall, and the cause of the remainder is unknown. The sample table records roughly 69,000 clones; around 87% of these occur just once. The top ten clones comprise roughly 5% of the sample. Germline trimming amounts to 6 bases on V and 1 base on J, with 5 as the count of junction bases outside the gene matches. The CDR3, cysteine through phenylalanine, is 15 amino acids long. CDR3 DNA is the only sequence kept; it has 45 bases, read in frame from the first base. For CDR1 and CDR2, the germline V gene (reference sequence) lists MNHEY and SMNVEV.

The sample consisted of PBMCs. The rearrangement combines TRBV27 with TRBJ1-1; 10 bases in the junction line up with TRBD1. This sequence was found in a human donor in good health. Some clones in this sample may be carry-over from other donors' samples. Read as DNA, the sequence is TGTGCCAGCAGGATGCGGGACAGGGGGAACACTGAAGCTTTCTTT. Translated, this is CASRMRDRGNTEAFF.